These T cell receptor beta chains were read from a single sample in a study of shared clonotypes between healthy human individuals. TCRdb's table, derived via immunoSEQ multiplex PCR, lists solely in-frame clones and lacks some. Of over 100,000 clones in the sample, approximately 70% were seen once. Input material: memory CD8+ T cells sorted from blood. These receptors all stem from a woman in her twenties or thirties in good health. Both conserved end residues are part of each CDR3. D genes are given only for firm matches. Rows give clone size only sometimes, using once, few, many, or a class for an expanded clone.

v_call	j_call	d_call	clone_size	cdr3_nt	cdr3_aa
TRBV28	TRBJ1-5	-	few	TGTGCCAGCAGCAAACAGGGAAATCAGCCCCAGCATTTT	CASSKQGNQPQHF
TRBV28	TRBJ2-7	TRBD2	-	TGTGCCAGCAGTTTCCGGGGAGGGGACGAGCAGTACTTC	CASSFRGGDEQYF
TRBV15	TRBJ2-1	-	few	TGTGCCACCAGCAGGGGTTGGGACAATGAGCAGTTCTTC	CATSRGWDNEQFF
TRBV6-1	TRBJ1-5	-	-	TGTGCCAGCAGTCCACATTTTAATCAGCCCCAGCATTTT	CASSPHFNQPQHF
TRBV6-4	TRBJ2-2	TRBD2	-	TGTGCCAGCAGCGCCCTAGCGGGCCACGACACCGGGGAGCTGTTTTTT	CASSALAGHDTGELFF
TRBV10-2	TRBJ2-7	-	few	TGCGCCAGCAGTGAGTCGTGGGGCCCGTACGAGCAGTACTTC	CASSESWGPYEQYF
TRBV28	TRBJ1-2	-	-	TGTGCCAGCAGGGGGAGGATTTTGACGATGGGAGATGGCTACACCTTC	CASRGRILTMGDGYTF
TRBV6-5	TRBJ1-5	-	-	TGTGCCAGCAGTTACTCGACCTGGTGGGAACCCCAGCATTTT	CASSYSTWWEPQHF
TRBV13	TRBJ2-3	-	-	TGTGCCAGCAGCTTAGCCAGCGGACCGACAGATACGCAGTATTTT	CASSLASGPTDTQYF
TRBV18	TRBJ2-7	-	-	TGTGCCAGCTCACCACGATGGTTTATCCCTCTCGGCGAGCAGTACTTC	CASSPRWFIPLGEQYF
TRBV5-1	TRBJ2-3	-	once	TGCGCCAGCAGCCTTAGCGTCCGCCAGGATACGCAGTATTTT	CASSLSVRQDTQYF
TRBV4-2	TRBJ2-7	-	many	TGTGCCAGCAGCCAGGAGGAAGGGGGGCCTTACGAGCAGTACTTC	CASSQEEGGPYEQYF
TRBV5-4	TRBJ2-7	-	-	TGTGCCAGCAGCTTCCCCCGGGAGTCCCACGAGCAGTACTTC	CASSFPRESHEQYF
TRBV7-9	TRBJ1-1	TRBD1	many	TGTGCCAGCAGCCTTAGACAGGGTAATTCTGAAGCTTTCTTT	CASSLRQGNSEAFF